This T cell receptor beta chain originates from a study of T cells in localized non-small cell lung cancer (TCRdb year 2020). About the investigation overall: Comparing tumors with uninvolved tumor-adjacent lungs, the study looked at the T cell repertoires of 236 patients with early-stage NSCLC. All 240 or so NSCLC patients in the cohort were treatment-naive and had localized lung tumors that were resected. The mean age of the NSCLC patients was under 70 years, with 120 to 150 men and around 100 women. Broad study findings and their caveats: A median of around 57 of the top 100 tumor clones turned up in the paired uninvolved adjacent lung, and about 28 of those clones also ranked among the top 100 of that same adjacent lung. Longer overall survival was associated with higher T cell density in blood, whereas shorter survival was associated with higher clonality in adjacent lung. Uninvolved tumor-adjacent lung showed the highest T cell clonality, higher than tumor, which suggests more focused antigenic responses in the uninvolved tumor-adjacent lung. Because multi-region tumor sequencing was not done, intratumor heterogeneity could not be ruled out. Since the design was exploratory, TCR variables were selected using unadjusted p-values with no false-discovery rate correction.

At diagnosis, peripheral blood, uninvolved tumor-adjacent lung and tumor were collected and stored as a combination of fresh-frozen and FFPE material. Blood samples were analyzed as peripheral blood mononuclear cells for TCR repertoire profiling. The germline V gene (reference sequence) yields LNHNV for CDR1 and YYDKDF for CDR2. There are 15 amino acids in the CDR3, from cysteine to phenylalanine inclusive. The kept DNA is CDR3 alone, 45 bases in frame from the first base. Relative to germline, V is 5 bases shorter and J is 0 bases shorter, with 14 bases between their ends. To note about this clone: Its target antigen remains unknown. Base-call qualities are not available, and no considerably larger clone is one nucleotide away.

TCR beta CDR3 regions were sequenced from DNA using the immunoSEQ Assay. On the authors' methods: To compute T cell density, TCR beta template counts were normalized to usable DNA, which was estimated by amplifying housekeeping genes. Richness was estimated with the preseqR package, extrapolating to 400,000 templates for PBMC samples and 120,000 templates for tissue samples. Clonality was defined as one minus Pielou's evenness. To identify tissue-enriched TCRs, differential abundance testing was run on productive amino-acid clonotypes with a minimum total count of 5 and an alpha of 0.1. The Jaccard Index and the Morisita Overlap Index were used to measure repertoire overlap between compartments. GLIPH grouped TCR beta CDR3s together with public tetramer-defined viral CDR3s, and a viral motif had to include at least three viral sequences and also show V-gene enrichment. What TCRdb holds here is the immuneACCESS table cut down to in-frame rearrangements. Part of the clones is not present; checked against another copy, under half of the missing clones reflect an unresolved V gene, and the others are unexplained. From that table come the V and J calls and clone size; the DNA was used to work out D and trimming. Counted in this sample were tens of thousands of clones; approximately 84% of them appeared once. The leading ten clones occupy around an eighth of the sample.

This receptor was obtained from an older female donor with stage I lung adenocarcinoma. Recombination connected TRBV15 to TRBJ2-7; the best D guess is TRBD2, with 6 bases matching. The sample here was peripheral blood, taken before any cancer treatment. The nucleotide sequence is TGTGCCACCAGCTCTCCCGGGACTTACTCCTACGAGCAGTACTTC. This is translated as CATSSPGTYSYEQYF.